This paragraph reports one T cell receptor (beta chain). The antigen is not known. The data are from a study of shared clonotypes between healthy human individuals. Study in general: Sampling drew on donors who were a couple of women and three men aged 18 to 49.

Profiling relied on immunoSEQ multiplex PCR, and the TCRdb table lists in-frame clones only, not all of them. The sample shows about 2.1 million clones, just under 95% of them seen only once. The CDR3 is 13 residues long. Trimming pared 3 bases from V and 9 bases from J, leaving 12 bases between. Germline V CDR1 and CDR2: MNHEY, SMNVEV (reference sequence). General study findings and limits: The study found about 5% of naive CD4 clonotypes shared across several donors.

Naive CD8 cells comprised CD45RO-negative, CCR7-positively selected cells, excluding terminally differentiated effector memory CD45RA+ cells. Only Caucasian adults living in Nashville, Tennessee served as donors. The sample taken for sequencing was naive CD8+ T cells from PBMCs. V usage is TRBV27 and J usage is TRBJ2-1; D gene ambiguous. The receptor was isolated from a man between 18 and 29 years old in good health. Some clones in this sample may be carry-over from other donors' samples. The CDR3 region has the DNA TGTGCCAGCAGTTTTCTTCAGGCGCCTGAGCAGTTCTTC. The encoded protein is CASSFLQAPEQFF.